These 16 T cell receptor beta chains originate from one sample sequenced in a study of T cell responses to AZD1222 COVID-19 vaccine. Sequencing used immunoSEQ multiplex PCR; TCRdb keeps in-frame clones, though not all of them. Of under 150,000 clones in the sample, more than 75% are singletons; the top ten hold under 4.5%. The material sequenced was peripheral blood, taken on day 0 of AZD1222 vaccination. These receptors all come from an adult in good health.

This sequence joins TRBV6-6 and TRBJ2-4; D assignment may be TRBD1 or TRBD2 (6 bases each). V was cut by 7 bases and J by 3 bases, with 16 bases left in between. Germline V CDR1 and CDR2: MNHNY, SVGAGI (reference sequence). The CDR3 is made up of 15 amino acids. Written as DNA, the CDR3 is TGTGCCAGCATGGGGGGCCAGGTCGTCAAAAACATTCAGTACTTC. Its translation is CASMGGQVVKNIQYF.

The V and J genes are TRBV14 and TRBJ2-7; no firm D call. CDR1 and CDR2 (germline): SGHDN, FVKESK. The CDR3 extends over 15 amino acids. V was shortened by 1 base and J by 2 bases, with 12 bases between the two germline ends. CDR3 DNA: TGTGCCAGCAGCCAAGTTCCCAGGCCTACCTACGAGCAGTACTTC. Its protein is CASSQVPRPTYEQYF.

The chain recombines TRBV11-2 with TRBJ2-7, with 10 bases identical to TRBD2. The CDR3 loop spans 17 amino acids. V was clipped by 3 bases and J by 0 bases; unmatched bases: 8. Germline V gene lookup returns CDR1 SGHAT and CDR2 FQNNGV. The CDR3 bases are TGTGCCAGCAGCTTTAGGACTAGCGGTGACCTCTCCTACGAGCAGTACTTC. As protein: CASSFRTSGDLSYEQYF.

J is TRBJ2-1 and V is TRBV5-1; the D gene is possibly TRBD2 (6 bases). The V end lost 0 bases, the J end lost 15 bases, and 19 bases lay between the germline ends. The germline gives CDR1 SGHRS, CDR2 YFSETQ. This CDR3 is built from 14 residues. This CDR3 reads CASSLDFDGGLAFF. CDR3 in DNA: TGCGCCAGCAGCTTGGATTTCGACGGGGGTTTGGCGTTCTTC.

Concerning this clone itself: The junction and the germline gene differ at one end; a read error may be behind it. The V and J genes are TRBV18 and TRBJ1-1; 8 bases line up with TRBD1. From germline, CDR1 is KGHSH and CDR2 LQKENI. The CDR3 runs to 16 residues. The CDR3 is CASSAPGAGGGTEAFF. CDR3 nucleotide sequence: TGTGCCAGCTCAGCACCTGGGGCAGGGGGCGGCACTGAAGCTTTCTTT.

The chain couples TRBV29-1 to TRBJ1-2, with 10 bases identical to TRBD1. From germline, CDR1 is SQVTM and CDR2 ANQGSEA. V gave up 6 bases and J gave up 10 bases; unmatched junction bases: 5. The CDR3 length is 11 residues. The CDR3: CSVGDRGVYTF. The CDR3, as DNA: TGCAGCGTAGGGGACAGGGGCGTCTACACCTTC.

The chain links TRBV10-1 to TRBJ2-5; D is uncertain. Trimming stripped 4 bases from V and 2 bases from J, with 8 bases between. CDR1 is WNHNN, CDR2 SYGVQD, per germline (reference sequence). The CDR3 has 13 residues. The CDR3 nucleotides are TGCGCCAGCAGTGTAAGGATTCAAGAGACCCAGTACTTC. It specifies CASSVRIQETQYF.

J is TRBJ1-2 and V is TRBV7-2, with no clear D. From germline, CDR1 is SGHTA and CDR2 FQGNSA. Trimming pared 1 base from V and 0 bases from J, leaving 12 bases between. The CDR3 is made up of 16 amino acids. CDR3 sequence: CASSLVSVGANYGYTF. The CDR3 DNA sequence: TGTGCCAGCAGCTTAGTCAGTGTGGGAGCTAACTATGGCTACACCTTC.

This CDR3 reads CASSFAPRTVYSGNTIYF. In nucleotides, the CDR3 is TGTGCCAGCAGCTTTGCTCCCCGGACCGTTTACTCTGGAAACACCATATATTTT. The rearrangement joins TRBV12-1 to TRBJ1-3. TRBV12-1 constitutes a pseudogene. The CDR3 is made up of 18 amino acids.

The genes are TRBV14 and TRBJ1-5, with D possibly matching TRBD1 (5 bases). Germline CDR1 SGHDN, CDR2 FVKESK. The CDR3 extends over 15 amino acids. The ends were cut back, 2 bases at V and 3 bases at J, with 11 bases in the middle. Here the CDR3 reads CASSQYSGYNQPQHF. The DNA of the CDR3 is TGTGCCAGCAGCCAATATTCAGGGTACAATCAGCCCCAGCATTTT.

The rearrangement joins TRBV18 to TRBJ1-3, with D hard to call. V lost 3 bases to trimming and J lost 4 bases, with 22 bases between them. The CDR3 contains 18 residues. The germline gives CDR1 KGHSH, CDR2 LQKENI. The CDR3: CASSPTSSQRLGGNTIYF. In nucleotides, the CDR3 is TGTGCCAGCTCACCGACTTCCTCTCAGAGGTTGGGCGGAAACACCATATATTTT.

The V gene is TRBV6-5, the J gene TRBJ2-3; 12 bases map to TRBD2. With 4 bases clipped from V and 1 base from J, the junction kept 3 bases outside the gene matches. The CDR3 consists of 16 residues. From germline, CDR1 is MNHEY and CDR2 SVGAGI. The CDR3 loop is CASSSRLAGGTDTQYF. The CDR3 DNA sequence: TGTGCCAGCAGTTCTAGACTAGCGGGAGGCACAGATACGCAGTATTTT.

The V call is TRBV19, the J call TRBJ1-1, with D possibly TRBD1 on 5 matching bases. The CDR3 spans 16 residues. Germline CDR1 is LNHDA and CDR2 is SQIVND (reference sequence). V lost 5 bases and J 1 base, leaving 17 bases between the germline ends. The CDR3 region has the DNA TGTGCCAGTAGTTTCCACCCGGGGGGAAGGAACACTGAAGCTTTCTTT. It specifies CASSFHPGGRNTEAFF.

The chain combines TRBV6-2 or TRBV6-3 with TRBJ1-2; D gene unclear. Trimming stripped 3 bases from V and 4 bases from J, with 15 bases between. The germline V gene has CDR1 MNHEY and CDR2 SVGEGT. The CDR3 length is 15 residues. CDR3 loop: CASSYSEGEIYGYTF. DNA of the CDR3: TGTGCCAGCAGTTATAGTGAGGGAGAAATCTATGGCTACACCTTC.

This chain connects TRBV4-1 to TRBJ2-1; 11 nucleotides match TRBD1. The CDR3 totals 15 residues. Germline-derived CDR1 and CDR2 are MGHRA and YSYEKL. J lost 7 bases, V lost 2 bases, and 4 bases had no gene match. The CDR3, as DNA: TGCGCCAGCAGCCAACCGGGACAGGGGGAAAATGAGCAGTTCTTC. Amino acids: CASSQPGQGENEQFF.

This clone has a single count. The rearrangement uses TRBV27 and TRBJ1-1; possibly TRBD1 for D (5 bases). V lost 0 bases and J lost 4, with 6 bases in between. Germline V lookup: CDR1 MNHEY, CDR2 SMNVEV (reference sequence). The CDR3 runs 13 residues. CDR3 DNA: TGTGCCAGCAGTTTATCGACAGCCACTGAAGCTTTCTTT. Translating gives CASSLSTATEAFF.